This record looks at one TCR beta chain sequence and its context. This clonotype was recorded many times. The target of this receptor is not known. It has no much larger one-base neighbor in the sample; base qualities were not kept. This sample was taken from a study of response to subunit inactivated influenza vaccine (dated by TCRdb to the late 2010s). About the investigation overall: Deep quantitative T cell receptor repertoire profiling was used in the study to track responses to a trivalent subunit inactivated influenza vaccine.

The CDR3 sequence holds 14 residues, the cysteine and phenylalanine included. Only the CDR3 DNA stays, 42 bases, in frame from base 1. Relative to germline, V is missing 7 bases and J is missing 6 bases, with 12 bases of the junction outside any gene match. According to the germline V gene, CDR1 reads SQVTM and CDR2 reads ANQGSEA. Library prep was done by RT-PCR. The sequencing machine was an Illumina HiSeq 2500. The public reads were reprocessed in TCRdb via fastp at Q25 and MiXCR, keeping in-frame beta chains. One record per CDR3 amino acid sequence lists the most common genes and DNA. The sample table lists roughly 550,000 distinct CDR3 sequences, approximately 22% of them with a count of one. The top ten clonotypes cover approximately 2.9% of the sample. What the authors observed across the whole study: The authors proposed that each seasonal influenza vaccination may bring in only a limited number of new T cells.

These data were also reused for a study on T cells expressing NK-cell markers. The second source states: TCR beta cDNA libraries were prepared using 5'RACE template switching, which introduced a universal primer site and unique molecular identifiers. In sorted CD3+CD56+NKG2C+, CD3+CD56+NKG2C- and CD3+CD56-NKG2C+ T-cell subsets from several donors, TCR beta-chain repertoires were profiled. Among the eight sequenced donors, seven were HCMV-seropositive and one was HCMV-seronegative. To restrict sorting to alphabetaTCR-expressing T cells, an anti-gammadeltaTCR antibody was added in several experiments. For roughly six donors, the dominant CD3+CD56+NKG2C+ clonotypes were among the top 10 CD8+ clonotypes and accounted for about 1.0-7.5% of CD8+ T cells. Those dominant clonotypes were again the most abundant among CD3+CD56-NKG2C+ cells in a handful of donors, at about 25-60.1%. It remained unclear whether the expanded NKG2C-expressing T cell clones were specific for HCMV antigens. The eight sequenced donors were randomly selected healthy volunteers, three men and five women. HCMV-specific IgG was detected in serum with a commercial ELISA kit to determine HCMV serostatus. Ficoll density gradient centrifugation was used to isolate peripheral blood mononuclear cells from blood. CD4+ and CD8+ T cells were isolated from PBMC by magnetic immunoseparation with Miltenyi isolation kits. Synthesis of cDNA was primed from the TCR beta constant segment and was followed by two consecutive PCR amplification steps. The libraries were sequenced on Illumina HiSeq 2000/2500, MiSeq or NextSeq, producing 2 x 150 bp reads. MIGEC was used to demultiplex reads and group the reads by UMI, and MiTCR was used to assemble and quantify clonotypes. To remove erroneous sequences, TCR cDNA sequences were retained only when supported by two or more reads. Downstream repertoire analysis used the tcR package, and clonotypes were matched across fractions by CDR3 nucleotide sequence plus V segment. Antigen specificity was annotated against VDJdb with VDJmatch, allowing one amino acid substitution in CDR3.

This receptor was identified in a man aged 50 or older who received an inactivated influenza vaccine. Donor details come from another sample of the same person, matched by shared clones. The sample here was CD4+ T cells sorted from PBMCs, taken roughly 13 days after vaccination. This chain is built from TRBV29-1 and TRBJ2-4; 7 central nucleotides agree with TRBD2. In nucleotide form, the sequence is TGCAGCGGCTCCCCGCGGGGGAATATAAACATTCAGTACTTC. It encodes CSGSPRGNINIQYF.